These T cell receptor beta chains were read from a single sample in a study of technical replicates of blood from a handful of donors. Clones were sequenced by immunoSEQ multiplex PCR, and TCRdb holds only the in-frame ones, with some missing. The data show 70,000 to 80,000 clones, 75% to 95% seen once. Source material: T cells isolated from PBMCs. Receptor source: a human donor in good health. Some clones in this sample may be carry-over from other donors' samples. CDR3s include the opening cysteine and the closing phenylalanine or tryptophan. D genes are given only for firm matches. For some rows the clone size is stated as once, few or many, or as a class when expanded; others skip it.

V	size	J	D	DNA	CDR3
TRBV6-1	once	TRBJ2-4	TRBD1	TGTGCCAGCAGTGCTGGACAGGGGGCTGGGGTTGCCAAAAACATTCAGTACTTC	CASSAGQGAGVAKNIQYF
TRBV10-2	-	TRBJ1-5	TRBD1	TGCGCCAGCAGCCTACAGGGGCAGCAGCCCCAGCATTTT	CASSLQGQQPQHF
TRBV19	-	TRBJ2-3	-	TGTGCCAGTATGGGAGGGGGGCAAAGCACAGATACGCAGTATTTT	CASMGGGQSTDTQYF
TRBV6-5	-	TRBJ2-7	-	TGTGCCAGCAGTACACAGGGTTCCTACGAGCAGTACTTC	CASSTQGSYEQYF
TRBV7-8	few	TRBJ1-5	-	TGTGCCAGCAGCCAACTCAATCAGCCCCAGCATTTT	CASSQLNQPQHF
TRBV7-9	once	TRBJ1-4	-	TGTGCCAGCAGCCTACAGGGAGATCCTAATGAAAAACTGTTTTTT	CASSLQGDPNEKLFF
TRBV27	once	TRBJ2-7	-	TGTGCCAGCAGCCTCACCCACAGGTTGATCCCATACGAGCAGTACTTC	CASSLTHRLIPYEQYF
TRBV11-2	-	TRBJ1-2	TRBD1	TGTGCCAGCAGCCACCCGAACCGGGCAGGGGGCAATTATGGCTACACCTTC	CASSHPNRAGGNYGYTF
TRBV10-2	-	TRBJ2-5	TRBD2	TGCGCCAGCAGTGTTCCCGGACTAGCGGGAGAGATGCCGTGGGAGACCCAGTACTTC	CASSVPGLAGEMPWETQYF
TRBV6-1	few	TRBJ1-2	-	TGTGCCAGCAGACAACAGGGCGGTTGGGGCTACACCTTC	CASRQQGGWGYTF
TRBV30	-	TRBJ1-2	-	TGTGCCTGGAGTCTCGAGGGGGGGTTGCCGAGTGGCTACACCTTC	CAWSLEGGLPSGYTF
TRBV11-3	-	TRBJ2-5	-	TGTGCCAGAGGCCTCGGACGGGGTGGAAAGACCCAGTACTTC	CARGLGRGGKTQYF
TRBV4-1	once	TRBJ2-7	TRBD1	TGCGCCAGCAGCCAAGATGGGGACAGGGACTACGAGCAGTACTTC	CASSQDGDRDYEQYF
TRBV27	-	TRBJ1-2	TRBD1	TGTGCCAGCAGTTTAAGACAGGGGGCGCATGGCTACACCTTC	CASSLRQGAHGYTF
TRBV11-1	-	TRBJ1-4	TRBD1	TGTGCCAGCAGGAAGGGACAGGGCGATAATGAAAAACTGTTTTTT	CASRKGQGDNEKLFF
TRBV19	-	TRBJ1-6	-	TGTGCCAGTAGTATCGAGACCGAGGATTCACCCCTCCACTTT	CASSIETEDSPLHF
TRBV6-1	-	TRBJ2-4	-	TGTGCCAGCAGTGATGCAGGGTTGAAAAACATTCAGTACTTC	CASSDAGLKNIQYF
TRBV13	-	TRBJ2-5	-	TGTGCCAGCAGCTACAGGGTACAAGAGACCCAGTACTTC	CASSYRVQETQYF
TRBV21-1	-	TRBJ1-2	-	TGTGCCTGCCCCGATGCGGTCTATGGCTACACCTTC	CACPDAVYGYTF
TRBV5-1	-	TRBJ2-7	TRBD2	TGCGCCAGCTCGGGGGGCTCCTACGAGCAGTACTTC	CASSGGSYEQYF
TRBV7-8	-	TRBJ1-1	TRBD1	TGTGCCAGCAGCAGGACAGGGGTGAACACTGAAGCTTTCTTT	CASSRTGVNTEAFF
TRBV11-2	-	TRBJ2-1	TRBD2	TGTGCCAGCAGCTCACGGACTAGCGGAAGATATAATGAGCAGTTCTTC	CASSSRTSGRYNEQFF
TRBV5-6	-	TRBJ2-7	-	TGTGCCAGCAGCTTGGGGAGCTCCTACGAGCAGTACTTC	CASSLGSSYEQYF
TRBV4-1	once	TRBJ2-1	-	TGCGCCAGCAGCCAAGATCTGTGGGCCTCTAATGAGCAGTTCTTC	CASSQDLWASNEQFF
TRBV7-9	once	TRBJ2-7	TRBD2	TGTGCCAGCAGCTCAACCGGGACTAGCGGGACGTACGAGCAGTACTTC	CASSSTGTSGTYEQYF
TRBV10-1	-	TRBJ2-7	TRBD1	TGCGCCAGCAGTGATACCCGGGACAGCACCTACGAGCAGTACTTC	CASSDTRDSTYEQYF
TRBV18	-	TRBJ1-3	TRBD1	TGTGCCAGCTCACTCCGGACAGGCAGGGACACCATATATTTT	CASSLRTGRDTIYF
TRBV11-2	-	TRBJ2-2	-	TGTGCCAGCAGCTCCGACACCAGAAGGACCGGGGAGCTGTTTTTT	CASSSDTRRTGELFF
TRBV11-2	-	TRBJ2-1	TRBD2	TGTGCCAGCAGTCCTGGGCGGGGGGGCTCCTACAATGAGCAGTTCTTC	CASSPGRGGSYNEQFF
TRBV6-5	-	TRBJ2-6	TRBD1	TGTGCCAGCAGTCGGGACAGGTCTGGGGCCAACGTCCTGACTTTC	CASSRDRSGANVLTF
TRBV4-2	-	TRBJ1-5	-	TGTGCCAGCAGCCAAGAAGGTCAAGGGGCCAGCAATCAGCCCCAGCATTTT	CASSQEGQGASNQPQHF
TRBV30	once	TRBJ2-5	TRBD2	TGTGCCTGGAGCGGGGGGGGTTCCCTCGGAGAGACCCAGTACTTC	CAWSGGGSLGETQYF
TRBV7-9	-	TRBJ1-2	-	TGTGCCAGCAGCTTAGCCCTGGCGGGTGGATCTGGCTACACCTTC	CASSLALAGGSGYTF
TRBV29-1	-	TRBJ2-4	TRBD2	TGCAGCGTTGAAGCAAGCGGGGGCATTCAGTACTTC	CSVEASGGIQYF
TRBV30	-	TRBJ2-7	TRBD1	TGTGCCTGGAGTGGACAGGGGGCGCTGTACGAGCAGTACTTC	CAWSGQGALYEQYF
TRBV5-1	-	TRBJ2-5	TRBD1	TGCGCCAGCAGCGCGGACAGGGTAGAGACCCAGTACTTC	CASSADRVETQYF
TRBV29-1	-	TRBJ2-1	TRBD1	TGCAGCGTGGAGGACAGGGGGCAGAGCAATGAGCAGTTCTTC	CSVEDRGQSNEQFF
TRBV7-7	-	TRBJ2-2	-	TGTGCTAGCAGCCCCCTCCCGGGGAACACCGGGGAGCTGTTTTTT	CASSPLPGNTGELFF
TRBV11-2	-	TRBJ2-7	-	TGTGCCAGCAGCTTCGACCTAGCCTACGAGCAGTACTTC	CASSFDLAYEQYF
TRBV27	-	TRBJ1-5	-	TGTGCCAGTAGGGGATCGAATCAGCCCCAGCATTTT	CASRGSNQPQHF
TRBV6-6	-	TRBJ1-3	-	TGTGCCAGCAGTTACAGGGAGGGCTCTGGAAACACCATATATTTT	CASSYREGSGNTIYF
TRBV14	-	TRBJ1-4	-	TGTGCCAGCAGTCTTTGGCGGGACAATGAAAAACTGTTTTTT	CASSLWRDNEKLFF
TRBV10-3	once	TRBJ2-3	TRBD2	TGTGCCATCAGTGAGTCGGTGACTAGCGGGGGGGCCAACGCAGATACGCAGTATTTT	CAISESVTSGGANADTQYF
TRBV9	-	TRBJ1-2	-	TGTGCCAGCAGTCCTGGGGGCTTCCAAAACTATGGCTACACCTTC	CASSPGGFQNYGYTF
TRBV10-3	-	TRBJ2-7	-	TGTGCCATCAGTGACCCATCCGAGCAACAGGGATCCGGCGAGCAGTACTTC	CAISDPSEQQGSGEQYF
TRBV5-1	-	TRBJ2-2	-	TGCGCCAGCAGCTTGGTTTTGACAGGAAACACCGGGGAGCTGTTTTTT	CASSLVLTGNTGELFF
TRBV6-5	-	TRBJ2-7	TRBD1	TGTGCCAGCAGAAAAGACAGGGTGACCTACGAGCAGTACTTC	CASRKDRVTYEQYF
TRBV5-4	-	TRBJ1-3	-	TGTGCCAGCAGCTTGGGGTCGGGAGAGAACACCATATATTTT	CASSLGSGENTIYF
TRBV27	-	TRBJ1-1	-	TGTGCCAGCAGTTCTATACAGGGTCTGAACACTGAAGCTTTCTTT	CASSSIQGLNTEAFF
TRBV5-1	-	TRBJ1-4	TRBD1	TGCGCCAGCAGCTTGGCCGGACAGGGGAGAGAAAAACTGTTTTTT	CASSLAGQGREKLFF
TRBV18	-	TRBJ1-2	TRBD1	TGTGCCAGCTCAATCTATGACAGGGTGGCGGTTGGCTACACCTTC	CASSIYDRVAVGYTF
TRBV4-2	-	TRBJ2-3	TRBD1	TGTGCCAGCGGCGGGACAGGGACCACAGATACGCAGTATTTT	CASGGTGTTDTQYF
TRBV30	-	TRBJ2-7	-	TGTGCCTGGAATCTCCTTTCGGGAGAGAAGTACTTC	CAWNLLSGEKYF
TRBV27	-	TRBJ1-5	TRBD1	TGTGCCAGCAGTTTAGCCCCACCCGGGACAGGGGGTTATAGCAATCAGCCCCAGCATTTT	CASSLAPPGTGGYSNQPQHF
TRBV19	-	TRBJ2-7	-	TGTGCCAGTAGTCGGGACTCCATGATCCCTCGCGAGCAGTACTTC	CASSRDSMIPREQYF
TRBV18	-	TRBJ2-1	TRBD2	TGTGCCAGCTCACCACGGACTAGTTTTGTTGTGGATGAGCAGTTCTTC	CASSPRTSFVVDEQFF
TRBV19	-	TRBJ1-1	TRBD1	TGTGCCAGTAGTATATTTGGACAGGGCGTCACTGAAGCTTTCTTT	CASSIFGQGVTEAFF
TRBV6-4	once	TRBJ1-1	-	TGTGCCAGCAGGAGAGAGGGTTTGAACACTGAAGCTTTCTTT	CASRREGLNTEAFF
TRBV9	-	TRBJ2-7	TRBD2	TGTGCCAGCAGCGTAGCTCTGGGGACTAGTCTCTACGAGCAGTACTTC	CASSVALGTSLYEQYF